This TCR beta chain was observed in a study of memory CD4+ T cells and cytomegalovirus serostatus. The assay was immunoSEQ multiplex PCR, and TCRdb's table has in-frame clones only and misses some. The top ten clones hold 6.4% of a sample with around 44,000 clones, around 80% of them seen once. General study results and limits: Suggested: most of the CMV-linked TCR signature lies in CD4+ memory cells.

With regard to this clone: Its specificity is not known.

The sort gate was single viable CD3+CD4+CD8-CD45RO+ cells for memory CD4+ T cells. Trimming removed 4 bases from V and 5 bases from J; junction bases left unmatched: 11. Germline CDR1 is SGHNT and CDR2 is YYREEE (reference sequence). The CDR3 totals 15 residues. The sample taken for sequencing was memory CD4+ T cells from blood. The chain uses TRBV5-4 and TRBJ2-5, with 7 bases fitting TRBD1. This TCR derives from an adult in good health and CMV-seronegative. CDR3 region: CASSAPTGSGETQYF. The CDR3 DNA follows: TGTGCCAGCAGCGCTCCGACAGGGTCCGGCGAGACCCAGTACTTC. The full variable domain, with the rest looked up from reference TRBV5-4 and TRBJ2-5, is ETGVTQSPTHLIKTRGQQVTLRCSSQSGHNTVSWYQQALGQGPQFIFQYYREEENGRGNFPPRFSGLQFPNYSSELNVNALELDDSALYLCASSAPTGSGETQYFGPGTRLLVL.